A selection of T cell receptor beta chains follows, all from one sample in a study of blood T cell repertoires in COVID-19. Measured with immunoSEQ multiplex PCR; TCRdb has only the in-frame clones, and not every one. The sample has roughly 250,000 clones, about 83% seen once. Source material: peripheral blood. The receptors stem from a human donor in a cohort sampled during active COVID-19. The CDR3 runs from the conserved cysteine through the conserved F or W. The order of the fields is J gene, V gene, D gene, clone size, CDR3 DNA, CDR3 protein. The D gene is left open where the match is weak. A row's size may be missing; if present it is once, few, many or a size class.

TRBJ2-5,TRBV6-1,.,.,TGTGCCAGCAGTGACCCCCCGACTAAAGAGACCCAGTACTTC,CASSDPPTKETQYF
TRBJ1-5,TRBV7-9,.,.,TGTGCCAGCAGCTTACAGGGGAGTCAGCCCCAGCATTTT,CASSLQGSQPQHF
TRBJ2-1,TRBV4-2,TRBD2,.,TGTGCCAGCAGCCTCAGACTAGCGGGAGCCTACAATGAGCAGTTCTTC,CASSLRLAGAYNEQFF
TRBJ2-7,TRBV3-1/TRBV3-2,TRBD2,.,TGTGCCACGGGACTAGCGGGCTCCTACGAGCAGTACTTC,CATGLAGSYEQYF
TRBJ1-4,TRBV28,.,.,TGTGCCAGCAGTTTACAACAGACACTTAAGGAAAAACTGTTTTTT,CASSLQQTLKEKLFF
TRBJ2-1,TRBV28,TRBD2,.,TGTGCCAGCCTATGGGCTAGCGGCGCCTACAATGAGCAGTTCTTC,CASLWASGAYNEQFF
TRBJ1-5,TRBV23-1,.,.,TGCGCCAGCAGTCACCCTAGGGAGATTAGCAATCAGCCCCAGCATTTT,CASSHPREISNQPQHF
TRBJ2-7,TRBV6-5,.,.,TGTGCCAGCAGTCCCCGGACAGATGCCTACGAGCAGTACTTC,CASSPRTDAYEQYF
TRBJ2-5,TRBV5-1,.,few,TGCGCCAGCAGCTTGGGGCAGGGACTTAGCGCCCAGTACTTC,CASSLGQGLSAQYF
TRBJ2-7,TRBV27,.,.,TGTGCCAGCAGACCCCGGGGAAACGGGTACGAGCAGTACTTC,CASRPRGNGYEQYF
TRBJ2-5,TRBV18,TRBD1,.,TGTGCCAGCTCACCGAACAGGGGAATGGAGACCCAGTACTTC,CASSPNRGMETQYF
TRBJ1-6,TRBV5-1,TRBD1,.,TGCGCCAGCAGCTCCTCGGGACAGGGTCTTGCACCCCTCCACTTT,CASSSSGQGLAPLHF
TRBJ1-2,TRBV5-1,.,.,TGCGCCAGCAGCGCGGACAGCTATGGCTACACCTTC,CASSADSYGYTF
TRBJ2-2,TRBV5-1,.,.,TGCGCCAGCAGCCTGGATGGGGGGGCCGACGGGGAGCTGTTTTTT,CASSLDGGADGELFF
TRBJ2-6,TRBV19,.,.,TGTGCCAGTAGTATAGCGTACTCTGGGGCCAACGTCCTGACTTTC,CASSIAYSGANVLTF
TRBJ1-2,TRBV5-1,TRBD1,.,TGCGCCAGCAGCTGGAGGGACAGGGTTGGTGGCTACACCTTC,CASSWRDRVGGYTF
TRBJ2-5,TRBV12-3/TRBV12-4,.,.,TGTGCCAGCACCGCGGTGGGGGGTGAGACCCAGTACTTC,CASTAVGGETQYF
TRBJ2-7,TRBV11-2,.,.,TGTGCCAGCAGTCCAGGCGGGGTGCTGGCGTACGAGCAGTACTTC,CASSPGGVLAYEQYF
TRBJ1-1,TRBV6-4,.,.,TGTGCCAGCAGTGAGGTGATGGGGGGCACTGAAGCTTTCTTT,CASSEVMGGTEAFF
TRBJ2-2,TRBV27,TRBD1,few,TGTGCCAGCAGTGGGGGGACAGGGAGCGGGGAGCTGTTTTTT,CASSGGTGSGELFF
TRBJ2-3,TRBV10-3,TRBD1,.,TGTGCCATCAGTTCACGGACAGGGACTAGCACAGATACGCAGTATTTT,CAISSRTGTSTDTQYF
TRBJ2-5,TRBV15,.,.,TGTGCCACCAGCAGAAACATGGAGACCCAGTACTTC,CATSRNMETQYF
TRBJ1-5,TRBV7-8,.,.,TGTGCCAGCAGCCCCGAAGGAGATCAGCCCCAGCATTTT,CASSPEGDQPQHF
TRBJ1-1,TRBV7-8,.,.,TGTGCCAGCACCGCTTGGGGGCAGACGTCCACTGAAGCTTTCTTT,CASTAWGQTSTEAFF
TRBJ2-7,TRBV30,TRBD1,.,TGTGCCTGGAGCCTAGGGACAGGTACCTACGAGCAGTACTTC,CAWSLGTGTYEQYF
TRBJ1-1,TRBV5-1,TRBD1,.,TGCGCCAGCAGCTTGGCTCCGCAGGGGGTAGTCACTGAAGCTTTCTTT,CASSLAPQGVVTEAFF
TRBJ2-1,TRBV6-6,TRBD2,once,TGTGCCAGCAACCCATCCCGGACTAGCGGGGGTAATGAGCAGTTCTTC,CASNPSRTSGGNEQFF
TRBJ2-1,TRBV7-9,TRBD1,.,TGTGCCAGCAGCTTGGGCAGGGGGCTTTACAATGAGCAGTTCTTC,CASSLGRGLYNEQFF
TRBJ2-1,TRBV7-3,TRBD2,.,TGTGCCAGCAGCTCCGGACTAGCGGGTTACAATGAGCAGTTCTTC,CASSSGLAGYNEQFF
TRBJ2-3,TRBV7-9,.,.,TGTGCCAGCAGCTCGCCGAGAGGAGACAGCACAGATACGCAGTATTTT,CASSSPRGDSTDTQYF
TRBJ1-1,TRBV6-6,.,.,TGTGCCAGCACGGTAAGGAACACTGAAGCTTTCTTT,CASTVRNTEAFF
TRBJ2-1,TRBV7-9,TRBD1,.,TGTGCCAGCAGCTCGACAGGGAATGAGCAGTTCTTC,CASSSTGNEQFF